This T cell receptor beta chain emerged from a study of cytomegalovirus exposure and HLA in healthy donors. Points from the study as a whole: HLA alleles were associated with some 17,000 TCR beta sequences in a later analysis at 0.05 false discovery rate. It was likely that a cluster of highly shared sequence variants was a sequencing artifact.

As concerns this clone: Its cognate antigen is unknown. Its ends do not fully match the called genes, so a read error is possible.

The study ran its PCR with 60 Vbeta and 13 Jbeta primers. Measured with immunoSEQ multiplex PCR; TCRdb has only the in-frame clones, and not every one. The sample contains some 99,000 clones, around four fifths of which appear only once. This CDR3 comprises 15 residues. In germline, CDR1 is SQVTM, CDR2 ANQGSEA. Material for sequencing was PBMCs. The receptor was isolated from a man aged 40-49 years in good health and CMV-seronegative. The V call is TRBV29-1, the J call TRBJ2-1; TRBD2 agrees at 9 bases. The CDR3 loop is CSVEDYSGGYNEQFF. The CDR3 DNA reads as TGCAGCGTCGAAGACTATAGCGGGGGTTACAATGAGCAGTTCTTC.